The present entry profiles one TCR beta chain with its context. Its antigen is undetermined. The PCR employed 60 Vbeta primers together with 13 Jbeta primers. Generated by immunoSEQ multiplex PCR, the TCRdb table keeps only in-frame clones and is missing some. The table records roughly 150,000 clones, roughly 10% of them present only once. This sample was included in a study of cytomegalovirus exposure and HLA in healthy donors. Study-level findings and limits: When analyzed later, a missense DCLRE1C variant was found to be linked to TCR beta V- and J-gene trimming.

Per germline, CDR1 SGHRS and CDR2 YFSETQ. Trimming took 0 bases from V and 4 from J, leaving 14 bases between them. The CDR3 covers 15 residues. The sequence came from a man aged 50-59 years in good health and CMV-seronegative. Specimen: PBMCs. V is TRBV5-1 and J is TRBJ2-7; possibly TRBD2 for D (7 bases). The CDR3 DNA reads as TGCGCCAGCAGCTTGGAGGGGGGGGGCCCGTACGAGCAGTACTTC. It encodes CASSLEGGGPYEQYF.